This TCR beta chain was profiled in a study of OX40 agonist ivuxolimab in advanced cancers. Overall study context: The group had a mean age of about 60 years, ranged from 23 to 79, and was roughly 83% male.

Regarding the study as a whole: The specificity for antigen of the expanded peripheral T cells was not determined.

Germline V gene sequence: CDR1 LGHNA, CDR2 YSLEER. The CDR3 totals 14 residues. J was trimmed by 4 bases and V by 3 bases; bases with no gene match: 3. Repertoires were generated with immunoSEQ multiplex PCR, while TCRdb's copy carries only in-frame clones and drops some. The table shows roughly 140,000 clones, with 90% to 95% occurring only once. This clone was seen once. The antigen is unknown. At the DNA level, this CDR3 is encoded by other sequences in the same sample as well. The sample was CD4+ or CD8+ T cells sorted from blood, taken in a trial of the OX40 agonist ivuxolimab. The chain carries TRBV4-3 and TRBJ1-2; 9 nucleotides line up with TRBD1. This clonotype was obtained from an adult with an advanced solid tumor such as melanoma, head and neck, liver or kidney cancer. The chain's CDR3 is CASSQEDRGYGYTF. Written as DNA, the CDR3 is TGCGCCAGCAGCCAGGAGGACAGGGGCTATGGCTACACCTTC.